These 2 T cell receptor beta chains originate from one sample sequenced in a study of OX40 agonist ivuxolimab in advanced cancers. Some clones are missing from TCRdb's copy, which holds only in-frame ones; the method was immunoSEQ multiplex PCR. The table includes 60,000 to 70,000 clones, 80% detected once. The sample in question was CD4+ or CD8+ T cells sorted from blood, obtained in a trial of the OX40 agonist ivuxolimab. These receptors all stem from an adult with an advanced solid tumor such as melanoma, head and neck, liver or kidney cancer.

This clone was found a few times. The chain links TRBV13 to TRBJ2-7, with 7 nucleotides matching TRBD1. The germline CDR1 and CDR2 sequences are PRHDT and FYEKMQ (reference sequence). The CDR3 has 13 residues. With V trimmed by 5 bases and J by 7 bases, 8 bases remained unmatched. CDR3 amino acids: CASSTTTGREQYF. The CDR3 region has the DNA TGTGCCAGCAGCACGACGACAGGGCGAGAGCAGTACTTC.

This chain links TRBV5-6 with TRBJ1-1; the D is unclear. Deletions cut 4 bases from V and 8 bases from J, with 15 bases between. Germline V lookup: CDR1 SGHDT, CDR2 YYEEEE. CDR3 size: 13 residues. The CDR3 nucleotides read TGTGCCAGCAGCGCTCTTGGCAGCTCAGAAGCTTTCTTT. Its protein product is CASSALGSSEAFF.